Listed here are 18 T cell receptor beta chains from one sample, sequenced in a study of T cells expressing NK-cell markers. For each CDR3 protein, TCRdb gives one entry from its re-call of the 5' RACE reads, without DNA. The repertoire table contains a few hundred thousand distinct CDR3 sequences. The sequencing input was blood T cells: a sorted CD56 or NKG2C T cell subset, CD4+ or CD8+ T cells, or bulk PBMC T cells (not recorded which). The receptors here all came from a woman between 45 and 65 years old in good health.

The CDR3 region is CAISEGKQGARRFRGEKLFF. This sequence joins TRBV10-3 and TRBJ1-4; TCRdb outputs TRBD1, but without DNA this stays unchecked. The germline V gene has CDR1 ENHRY and CDR2 SYGVKD. This CDR3 comprises 20 residues.

V usage is TRBV20-1 and J usage is TRBJ2-2; TCRdb picks TRBD1, but there is no DNA to check that call. Per germline, CDR1 DFQATT and CDR2 SNEGSKA (reference sequence). CDR3 length: 13 residues. CDR3 in amino acids: CFSQGANTGELFF.

The V call is TRBV24-1, the J call TRBJ2-5. The germline CDR1 and CDR2 sequences are KGHDR and SFDVKD. The CDR3 loop spans 13 amino acids. The CDR3: CATSDLGKETQYF.

The V and J genes are TRBV9 and TRBJ2-1; TCRdb gives TRBD2 as the D gene, but with no DNA this cannot be confirmed. CDR1 is SGDLS, CDR2 YYNGEE, per germline. This CDR3 has 19 residues. Here the CDR3 reads CASSVGLAGGFSSYNEQFF.

The genes are TRBV5-6 and TRBJ2-1; TCRdb reports TRBD1, a call that lacks DNA to check it against. Germline V gene data show CDR1 as SGHDT and CDR2 as YYEEEE. The CDR3 has 19 amino acids. The CDR3 protein is CASSYFGQGAAHSYNEQFF.

This sequence joins TRBV20-1 and TRBJ2-1; without DNA, the TCRdb call of TRBD1 cannot be checked. The CDR3 runs to 13 residues. Germline V gene data show CDR1 as DFQATT and CDR2 as SNEGSKA (reference sequence). The CDR3: CSAGGAWGNEQFF.

The V and J genes are TRBV5-1 and TRBJ1-2; no DNA is available, so the TRBD1 call from TCRdb remains unchecked. The CDR3 consists of 16 residues. Germline CDR1 and CDR2: SGHRS and YFSETQ. CDR3: CASSRTTGGNNYGYTF.

The gene calls are TRBV5-1 and TRBJ2-7; TCRdb picks TRBD2, but there is no DNA to check that call. Germline assignment: CDR1 SGHRS and CDR2 YFSETQ. The CDR3 is 19 residues long. The CDR3 reads CASSPSPLLGSGASYEQYF.

The chain recombines TRBV5-5 with TRBJ1-2; TCRdb lists TRBD1, though no DNA is available to test this call. Germline V lookup: CDR1 SGHKS, CDR2 YYEKEE (reference sequence). The CDR3 covers 15 residues. This chain's CDR3 is CASSPIGQASYGYTF.

The chain uses TRBV20-1 and TRBJ1-1; the TCRdb D gene call, TRBD1, has no DNA to confirm it. The CDR3 has 14 amino acids. Germline V gene sequence: CDR1 DFQATT, CDR2 SNEGSKA (reference sequence). This CDR3 reads CSASWGRRNTEAFF.

V is TRBV11-2 and J is TRBJ1-1. The V gene's germline CDR1 is SGHAT and CDR2 FQNNGV. This CDR3 is 15 amino acids long. CDR3 protein: CASSFRIAIDTEAFF.

The V gene is TRBV20-1, the J gene TRBJ2-3; the D call of TRBD2 rests on TCRdb alone, since no DNA is present to check it. The germline gives CDR1 DFQATT, CDR2 SNEGSKA (reference sequence). The CDR3 is 14 amino acids. The CDR3 loop is CSATIAGERNTQYF.

This chain uses TRBV10-2 with TRBJ1-1. CDR1 and CDR2 from the germline V gene are WSHSY and SAAADI. This CDR3 is built from 14 residues. The CDR3: CASSPTASSTEAFF.

This chain uses TRBV12-3 or TRBV12-4 with TRBJ2-7; TCRdb designates TRBD1, a call that cannot be tested without DNA. The CDR3 sequence is 11 residues long. CDR3 amino acids: CATGSPYEQYF.

The chain links TRBV20-1 to TRBJ2-1; TCRdb's D gene call, TRBD2, goes unchecked for lack of DNA. Germline V gives CDR1 DFQATT, CDR2 SNEGSKA (reference sequence). The CDR3 length is 18 residues. CDR3 in amino acids: CSGSQLAGGPSPYNEQFF.

This chain connects TRBV2 to TRBJ1-5. Germline V CDR1 and CDR2: SNHLY, FYNNEI. CDR3 length: 14 residues. CDR3 residues: CASRFGPGNQPQHF.

This sequence joins TRBV19 and TRBJ2-3. This CDR3 spans 15 amino acids. CDR1 is LNHDA and CDR2 is SQIVND in the germline V gene (reference sequence). The CDR3 here is CASSKDERNTDTQYF.

The chain has TRBV11-2 and TRBJ1-2; TCRdb proposes TRBD1, but this gene call is untestable without DNA. The CDR3 loop spans 14 amino acids. Germline V gene sequence: CDR1 SGHAT, CDR2 FQNNGV. This CDR3 reads CASSLEGQKGGYTF.